These 9 T cell receptor beta chains were all obtained from the same sample, sequenced in a study of shared clonotypes between healthy human individuals. Assay: immunoSEQ multiplex PCR; the TCRdb copy retains only in-frame clones and omits some. The table lists some 2,000,000 clones, 90% to 96% of them singletons, with roughly 0.13% in the top ten. The sequenced sample was naive CD4+ T cells sorted from blood. As for subset: CD45RA+ positively selected. The source is a man younger than 30 in good health.

A remark on this clone: The sample carries other DNA sequences with the same CDR3. This chain connects TRBV5-1 to TRBJ1-3, with D maybe TRBD1 (5 bases). The CDR3 contains 14 residues. V shed 0 bases and J shed 2 bases, with 6 bases lying between them. Germline V gene data show CDR1 as SGHRS and CDR2 as YFSETQ. Here the CDR3 DNA reads TGCGCCAGCAGCTTGGGGGGCACTGGAAACACCATATATTTT. Translated, it gives CASSLGGTGNTIYF.

Notes on this clone: The sample contains more than one DNA sequence encoding this CDR3. This chain links TRBV5-1 with TRBJ1-5; D gene uncertain. Per the germline V gene, CDR1 is SGHRS and CDR2 is YFSETQ. There are 15 residues in the CDR3. V lost 0 bases to trimming and J lost 0 bases, with 7 bases between them. The CDR3 sequence: CASSLGDGSNQPQHF. CDR3 in DNA: TGCGCCAGCAGCTTGGGTGACGGTAGCAATCAGCCCCAGCATTTT. The full variable domain, completed using reference TRBV5-1 and TRBJ1-5, is KAGVTQTPRYLIKTRGQQVTLSCSPISGHRSVSWYQQTPGQGLQFLFEYFSETQRNKGNFPGRFSGRQFSNSRSEMNVSTLELGDSALYLCASSLGDGSNQPQHFGDGTRLSIL.

The J gene is TRBJ1-5, the V gene TRBV10-3; D ambiguous. The CDR3 has 16 amino acids. Per the germline V gene, CDR1 is ENHRY and CDR2 is SYGVKD. Trimming cost V 0 bases and J 0 bases, with 9 bases left between them. The CDR3 DNA sequence: TGTGCCATCAGTGAGTCGAGAGTGAATAGCAATCAGCCCCAGCATTTT. Protein sequence: CAISESRVNSNQPQHF.

The genes are TRBV7-2 and TRBJ2-5; weak D call: TRBD2 (6 bases). Germline V gives CDR1 SGHTA, CDR2 FQGNSA. The V end was cut by 5 bases, the J end by 6 bases, with 16 bases between. The CDR3 loop spans 14 amino acids. Here the CDR3 DNA reads TGTGCCAGCAGCGACCGGGACTCGACTAAGACCCAGTACTTC. It is translated as CASSDRDSTKTQYF.

The chain has TRBV9 and TRBJ2-1; tentatively, D is TRBD2 (6 bases). CDR3 length equals 14 residues. The germline gives CDR1 SGDLS, CDR2 YYNGEE. V was cut by 0 bases and J by 8 bases, with 12 bases left in between. The CDR3: CASSVVTGGYEQFF. In DNA, the CDR3 is TGTGCCAGCAGCGTAGTAACAGGAGGGTATGAGCAGTTCTTC.

This clone has just one count. The chain has TRBV29-1 and TRBJ2-1; no reliable D call. V lost 3 bases to trimming and J lost 10 bases, with 16 bases between them. The CDR3 spans 13 residues. In germline, CDR1 is SQVTM, CDR2 ANQGSEA. In nucleotides, the CDR3 is TGCAGCGTTGACGTTCCCATAGTATACGAGCAGTTCTTC. Translated: CSVDVPIVYEQFF.

V is TRBV6-1 and J is TRBJ1-1; no reliable D call. The CDR3 runs to 15 residues. V lost 0 bases to trimming and J lost 3 bases, with 11 bases between them. Germline CDR1 MNHNS, CDR2 SASEGT. DNA of the CDR3: TGTGCCAGCAGTGAAGCGGACTTACGGGACACTGAAGCTTTCTTT. Residues: CASSEADLRDTEAFF.

CDR3 sequence reads: CASSLGYSGNIPGELFF. The CDR3 nucleotides read TGCGCCAGCAGCTTAGGTTATAGCGGGAACATACCCGGGGAGCTGTTTTTT. This chain links TRBV5-1 with TRBJ2-2, with 8 bases that match TRBD2. CDR1 SGHRS and CDR2 YFSETQ come from the germline V gene. With 2 bases clipped from V and 6 bases from J, the junction kept 12 bases outside the gene matches. This CDR3 has 17 amino acids.

The J gene is TRBJ1-2, the V gene TRBV14, with TRBD1 matching 7 bases. The CDR3 contains 14 residues. V shed 3 bases, J shed 4 bases, and the junction held 5 bases outside the gene matches. From germline, CDR1 is SGHDN and CDR2 FVKESK. This CDR3 reads CASSQGGTVYGYTF. CDR3 sequence (DNA): TGTGCCAGCAGCCAGGGAGGGACAGTCTATGGCTACACCTTC.